The 31 T cell receptor beta chains reported below all come from one sample, sequenced in a study of blood T cells in healthy people across ages. A second PCR of 7 to 11 cycles used a sample-barcoded 5' primer and a J-beta primer mix. TCRdb re-derived calls from the 5' RACE reads in MiXCR, one entry per CDR3 protein. Of approximately 1.5 million distinct CDR3 sequences in the sample, roughly 30% were seen once. The specimen sequenced was blood. Receptors originate from a woman in her twenties or thirties in good health.

This clonotype was detected many times. The chain uses TRBV7-2 and TRBJ2-7; weak D call: TRBD1 (7 bases). Per the germline V gene, CDR1 is SGHTA and CDR2 is FQGNSA. V gave up 5 bases and J gave up 4 bases, with 12 bases separating them. The CDR3 is 13 residues long. The CDR3 DNA follows: TGTGCCAGCAGCATGACAGGGAGGTACGAGCAGTACTTC. Protein product: CASSMTGRYEQYF.

A remark on this clonotype: A much bigger clone sits one base away, suggesting this may be a read error. The chain links TRBV10-3 to TRBJ2-5; D perhaps matches TRBD1 (5 bases). This CDR3 spans 12 amino acids. CDR1 and CDR2 (germline): ENHRY, SYGVKD. The CDR3 DNA reads as TGTGCCATCAGTGGCAGGGAAGAGGCCCAGTACTTC. This translates into CAISGREEAQYF.

The chain employs TRBV11-1 and TRBJ2-2; D not certain. V lost 4 bases, J lost 7 bases, and 7 bases lay in between. Germline CDR1 reads SGHAT; CDR2 reads FQDESV (reference sequence). This CDR3 spans 12 amino acids. CDR3 nucleotides: TGTGCCAGCAGCTACAGCCTCGGGGAGCTGTTTTTT. Protein product: CASSYSLGELFF.

This clonotype was counted only a few times. A much bigger clone sits one base away, suggesting this may be a read error. The genes are TRBV7-9 and TRBJ1-1, with TRBD1 matching over 7 bases. The germline V gene encodes CDR1 SEHNR and CDR2 FQNEAQ (reference sequence). The CDR3 sequence is 14 residues long. The CDR3 here is CASSSMGGQTGAFF. In nucleotides, the CDR3 is TGTGCCAGCAGCTCAATGGGGGGACAGACTGGAGCTTTCTTT.

This clonotype was found a few times. This chain uses TRBV27 with TRBJ1-5; D is uncertain. Germline CDR1 reads MNHEY; CDR2 reads SMNVEV (reference sequence). The length of the CDR3 is 13 residues. V lost 3 bases to trimming and J lost 9 bases, with 12 bases between them. The CDR3: CASSFGRPGPQHF. For the CDR3, the DNA is TGTGCCAGCAGTTTCGGCCGGCCCGGGCCCCAGCATTTT.

The V and J genes are TRBV20-1 and TRBJ2-1; 7 bases match TRBD1. Looked up from germline, CDR1 is DFQATT and CDR2 is SNEGSKA (reference sequence). The CDR3 is made up of 15 amino acids. V gave up 1 base and J gave up 2 bases; unmatched junction bases: 5. The CDR3 coding sequence is TGCAGTGCTAGAGGGGTACAGGGGACCTACAATGAGCAGTTCTTC. Translated, it gives CSARGVQGTYNEQFF.

The sample holds one count of this clonotype. One base away lies a much larger clone, so this may be a sequencing read error. This chain connects TRBV5-1 to TRBJ2-3, with a possible D match to TRBD2 (5 bases). The CDR3 is 14 residues long. Per germline, CDR1 SGHRS and CDR2 YFSETQ. V was pared by 0 bases and J by 2 bases, with 7 bases between. The CDR3 bases are TGCGCCAGCAGCTTGGACGGGGTCACAGATACGCAGTATTTT. The encoded protein is CASSLDGVTDTQYF.

Only a few counts were recorded for this clonotype. The chain links TRBV3-1 to TRBJ1-2, with D uncertain. In germline, CDR1 is LGHDT, CDR2 YNNKEL (reference sequence). V was cut by 5 bases and J by 0 bases, with 13 bases left in between. The CDR3 runs 15 residues. CDR3 loop: CASSDIPGANYGYTF. The CDR3 coding sequence is TGTGCCAGCAGCGACATACCCGGAGCTAACTATGGCTACACCTTC.

This clonotype was seen a handful of times. The chain combines TRBV3-1 with TRBJ1-5; D unclear. Germline V lookup: CDR1 LGHDT, CDR2 YNNKEL (reference sequence). The CDR3 is 14 residues long. Trimming stripped 3 bases from V and 6 bases from J, with 12 bases between. CDR3 sequence (DNA): TGTGCCAGCAGCCATAGTCTACTCGGTCAGCCCCAGCATTTT. As protein: CASSHSLLGQPQHF.

The chain recombines TRBV7-9 with TRBJ2-6; D is uncertain. Germline V gene sequence: CDR1 SEHNR, CDR2 FQNEAQ (reference sequence). The length of the CDR3 is 17 residues. The germline V and J ends were trimmed by 1 base and 1 base, with 11 bases remaining between them. CDR3 sequence: CASSLDVSISGANVLTF. The CDR3, as DNA: TGTGCCAGCAGCTTAGACGTTAGTATTTCTGGGGCCAACGTCCTGACTTTC. Complete variable domain (other parts from reference TRBV7-9 and TRBJ2-6): DTGVSQNPRHKITKRGQNVTFRCDPISEHNRLYWYRQTLGQGPEFLTYFQNEAQLEKSRLLSDRFSAERPKGSFSTLEIQRTEQGDSAMYLCASSLDVSISGANVLTFGAGSRLTVL.

Concerning this clonotype: Germline and junction disagree at one end, which may indicate a read error. The chain carries TRBV18 and TRBJ2-7; D remains unclear. This CDR3 has 13 residues. Germline V lookup: CDR1 KGHSH, CDR2 LQKENI. DNA of the CDR3: TGTGCCAGCTCACCATCCGCGACTGTCGAGCGGTACTTC. Translated: CASSPSATVERYF.

This clonotype was detected only a few times. The chain carries TRBV7-2 and TRBJ2-1; D unclear. The CDR3 is 15 amino acids. Germline CDR1 reads SGHTA; CDR2 reads FQGNSA. Trimming left V 8 bases short and J 0 bases short, with 14 bases between. In nucleotides, the CDR3 is TGTGCCAGCCTAAGAGCGTCCAGCTCCTACAATGAGCAGTTCTTC. Residues: CASLRASSSYNEQFF.

This clonotype was counted many times. This rearrangement joins TRBV20-1 to TRBJ2-1, with D unresolved. This CDR3 contains 15 residues. CDR1 and CDR2 (germline): DFQATT, SNEGSKA (reference sequence). Trimming took 4 bases from V and 0 from J, leaving 13 bases between them. CDR3 sequence reads: CSATSVDISYNEQFF. Here the CDR3 DNA reads TGCAGTGCTACGTCGGTGGATATCTCCTACAATGAGCAGTTCTTC.

This clonotype turned up a few times. The chain combines TRBV4-1 with TRBJ1-2; the D is unclear. CDR1 is MGHRA, CDR2 YSYEKL, per germline. This CDR3 is 13 amino acids long. Trimming cost V 0 bases and J 8 bases, with 10 bases left between them. Here the CDR3 reads CASSQDPSRGYTF. In DNA form, the CDR3 reads TGCGCCAGCAGCCAAGATCCTTCTCGAGGCTACACCTTC.

This chain uses TRBV20-1 with TRBJ2-3; no reliable D call. This CDR3 comprises 13 residues. CDR1 is DFQATT, CDR2 SNEGSKA, per germline (reference sequence). V was pared by 0 bases and J by 5 bases, with 9 bases between. CDR3 sequence: CSARDLRLDTQYF. The CDR3 nucleotides read TGCAGTGCTAGAGATCTGAGACTAGATACGCAGTATTTT.

Details on this clonotype: A junction end diverges from the germline sequence, so it may reflect a read error. The V gene is TRBV27, the J gene TRBJ2-7; D not resolved. The CDR3 length is 12 residues. Germline V gives CDR1 MNHEY, CDR2 SMNVEV (reference sequence). The CDR3 protein is CVSSFSSYEQYF. CDR3 nucleotide sequence: TGTGTCAGCAGTTTCAGCTCCTACGAGCAGTACTTC.

This clonotype was found a few times. V gene TRBV6-2 or TRBV6-3 combines with J gene TRBJ2-1; 7 nucleotides match TRBD2. V dropped 2 bases and J dropped 3; count of bases not matched to a gene: 7. From germline, CDR1 is MNHEY and CDR2 SVGEGT. This CDR3 comprises 16 residues. The CDR3 sequence: CASSYPPGRYYNEQFF. CDR3 coding DNA: TGTGCCAGCAGTTACCCCCCCGGGAGGTACTACAATGAGCAGTTCTTC.

The gene calls are TRBV2 and TRBJ2-3, with 10 bases fitting TRBD2. Losses at the gene ends were 7 bases for V and 6 bases for J; bases not matched to a gene: 10. The CDR3 runs 15 residues. Looked up from germline, CDR1 is SNHLY and CDR2 is FYNNEI. CDR3 loop: CASTTLAGVGDTQYF. As DNA, the CDR3 is TGTGCCAGCACCACCCTAGCGGGAGTGGGGGATACGCAGTATTTT.

The chain has TRBV5-5 and TRBJ1-1, with D perhaps TRBD1 (6 bases). Looked up from germline, CDR1 is SGHKS and CDR2 is YYEKEE (reference sequence). Trimming pared 4 bases from V and 4 bases from J, leaving 23 bases between. This CDR3 is built from 17 residues. The CDR3 spells CASSPQQGFGGFTEAFF. As DNA, the CDR3 is TGTGCCAGCAGCCCGCAACAGGGTTTTGGCGGGTTCACTGAAGCTTTCTTT. The complete variable domain, with remaining parts taken from reference TRBV5-5 and TRBJ1-1, reads DAGVTQSPTHLIKTRGQQVTLRCSPISGHKSVSWYQQVLGQGPQFIFQYYEKEERGRGNFPDRFSARQFPNYSSELNVNALLLGDSALYLCASSPQQGFGGFTEAFFGQGTRLTVV.

On this clonotype: A much larger clone is a single base away; this may be a read error. This chain connects TRBV12-3 or TRBV12-4 to TRBJ2-3; 9 bases match TRBD2. The CDR3 length is 16 residues. Trimming at V came to 5 bases and at J to 3 bases, leaving 9 bases not matched to a gene. CDR3 sequence (DNA): TGTGCCAGCAGTCCGAAGCGGGGGGTAAGGACAGATACGCAGTATTTT. Protein: CASSPKRGVRTDTQYF.

This chain joins TRBV4-1 and TRBJ2-7; 10 nucleotides match TRBD2. The CDR3 runs 14 residues. Trimming at V came to 6 bases and at J to 7 bases, leaving 9 bases not matched to a gene. The germline gives CDR1 MGHRA, CDR2 YSYEKL. The CDR3 loop reads CASSRSGGAQEQYF. The CDR3 DNA reads TGCGCCAGCAGTAGGAGCGGGGGGGCCCAAGAGCAGTACTTC.

With respect to this clonotype: Possible read error: a much larger clone is one base away. The rearrangement uses TRBV29-1 and TRBJ2-1, with D possibly being TRBD1 (6 bases). Germline loops: CDR1 SQVTM, CDR2 ANQGSEA. CDR3 length: 18 residues. This chain's CDR3 is CCVEDPEETGRGNNEQFF. CDR3 DNA sequence: TGCTGCGTTGAAGATCCAGAAGAGACAGGAAGGGGAAACAATGAGCAGTTCTTC.

The chain recombines TRBV9 with TRBJ2-1, with TRBD2 matching 13 bases. This CDR3 has 19 amino acids. In germline, CDR1 is SGDLS, CDR2 YYNGEE. V gave up 0 bases and J gave up 0 bases; unmatched junction bases: 6. The CDR3 DNA reads TGTGCCAGCAGCGTAGTGGGACTAGCGGGGCGAAGCTCCTACAATGAGCAGTTCTTC. It specifies CASSVVGLAGRSSYNEQFF.

The V call is TRBV20-1, the J call TRBJ1-1; no clear D gene. Per the germline V gene, CDR1 is DFQATT and CDR2 is SNEGSKA (reference sequence). The CDR3 loop spans 12 amino acids. CDR3 amino acids: CGWIPGDTEAFF. The CDR3 nucleotides read TGCGGGTGGATTCCCGGGGACACTGAAGCTTTCTTT.

This clonotype was picked up many times. The V gene is TRBV29-1, the J gene TRBJ2-7; 10 nucleotides agree with TRBD1. The CDR3 length is 12 residues. V was pared by 6 bases and J by 5 bases, with 4 bases of the junction left unmatched. CDR1 SQVTM and CDR2 ANQGSEA come from the germline V gene. CDR3 DNA: TGCAGCGTCTCCGGGACAGGGGACGAGCAGTACTTC. Its protein product is CSVSGTGDEQYF.

This chain joins TRBV18 and TRBJ2-7, with D tentatively TRBD2 (6 bases). Germline CDR1 KGHSH, CDR2 LQKENI. The CDR3 loop spans 15 amino acids. Between the trimmed V and J ends, which lost 6 bases and 0 bases, there was a span of 15 bases. DNA for the CDR3: TGTGCCAGCTCTCGGGGGATAGGGACCTCCTACGAGCAGTACTTC. Translating gives CASSRGIGTSYEQYF. Full variable domain (rest looked up from reference TRBV18 and TRBJ2-7): NAGVMQNPRHLVRRRGQEARLRCSPMKGHSHVYWYRQLPEEGLKFMVYLQKENIIDESGMPKERFSAEFPKEGPSILRIQQVVRGDSAAYFCASSRGIGTSYEQYFGPGTRLTVT.

Ten or more counts support this clonotype. This chain uses TRBV4-1 with TRBJ2-5, with D perhaps being TRBD1 or TRBD2 (6 bases each). Per germline, CDR1 MGHRA and CDR2 YSYEKL. There are 19 residues in the CDR3. Between the trimmed V and J ends, which lost 0 bases and 2 bases, there was a span of 22 bases. The CDR3 DNA follows: TGCGCCAGCAGCCAAGACCCTGCTCGGCCCTCGGGGGCTCAAGAGACCCAGTACTTC. It translates to CASSQDPARPSGAQETQYF.

This clonotype was recorded a few times. This chain joins TRBV11-2 and TRBJ2-4, with 10 bases identical to TRBD2. The CDR3 is made up of 17 amino acids. Losses at the gene ends were 1 base for V and 4 bases for J; bases not matched to a gene: 7. CDR1 is SGHAT, CDR2 FQNNGV, per germline. CDR3 protein: CASSLARTSGKKNIQYF. CDR3 nucleotides: TGTGCCAGCAGCTTAGCGCGAACTAGCGGGAAGAAAAACATTCAGTACTTC.

This clonotype was counted ten times or more. This chain links TRBV27 with TRBJ1-6; D is unclear. Germline V CDR1 and CDR2: MNHEY, SMNVEV (reference sequence). The germline V and J ends were trimmed by 2 bases and 4 bases, with 9 bases remaining between them. This CDR3 has 15 residues. CDR3 nucleotide sequence: TGTGCCAGCAGTTTACTCGAACGGTATAATTCACCCCTCCACTTT. Its translation is CASSLLERYNSPLHF.

The chain couples TRBV11-2 to TRBJ2-5; 7 nucleotides agree with TRBD2. From germline, CDR1 is SGHAT and CDR2 FQNNGV. After removal of 5 bases from V and 2 bases from J, the junction contained 8 bases not matched to a gene. The CDR3 loop spans 15 amino acids. This CDR3 reads CASSPSGGDQETQYF. The CDR3 nucleotides are TGTGCCAGCAGCCCTAGCGGAGGCGATCAAGAGACCCAGTACTTC.

The chain employs TRBV6-1 and TRBJ1-2; D remains unclear. This CDR3 is 13 amino acids long. The germline V gene has CDR1 MNHNS and CDR2 SASEGT. The V gene lost 1 base and the J gene lost 7 bases, with 10 bases spanning the gap. The CDR3 protein is CASSEVGSLGYTF. The CDR3, as DNA: TGTGCCAGCAGTGAAGTTGGCAGTCTTGGCTACACCTTC.